This T cell receptor beta chain was recovered during a study of tumor and adjacent non-tumor tissue in lung cancer. Background on the study: The cohort had around twelve adenocarcinoma, a couple of squamous cell and 1 small cell patients.

The sample holds a few counts of this clonotype. RNA was extracted from bulk tissue without any cell sorting. A modified ARM-PCR protocol with three rounds of nested PCR amplified TCRbeta. TCRdb fed the multiplex PCR reads into MiXCR, producing one record per CDR3 protein. The sample has tens of thousands of distinct CDR3 sequences; 65% to 90% are singletons. The sample was lung tumor tissue. This sequence was found in a woman aged 50 to 65 with non-small cell lung cancer.

This CDR3 reads CASSPSGSAPKDNEQFF. The CDR3 DNA sequence: TGTGCCAGCAGCCCTAGCGGGAGCGCGCCAAAGGACAATGAGCAGTTCTTC. The chain couples TRBV11-3 to TRBJ2-1, with 10 bases fitting TRBD2. CDR3 length equals 17 residues. Germline V CDR1 and CDR2: SGHNT, YENEEA. The ends lost 5 bases at V and 5 bases at J; junction bases unmatched: 12.